Listed here is a single T cell receptor (beta chain). No antigen is known for it. This sample is part of a study of T-cell memory formation after mild COVID-19. Study at large: TCR clustering was largely donor specific.

The J segment lost 3 bases and the V segment lost 3 bases, leaving 6 bases of the junction unmatched. The CDR3 totals 14 residues. Germline V gives CDR1 SGHRS, CDR2 YFSETQ. MiXCR was run by TCRdb on the 5' RACE reads, yielding one entry per CDR3 protein. The data contain some 350,000 distinct CDR3 sequences, about 15% of them seen just once; the ten biggest clones take up under 25%. Study-level findings and limits: There was a balanced CD4/CD8 profile in clones contracting day 15 to 85, and later expanders leaned CD4+. Memory sampled before infection contained some responding clones, suggesting cross-reactive memory joined. Contracting CD4+ clones sat mainly in CM and EM; CD8+ in EMRA.

The J gene is TRBJ2-7, the V gene TRBV5-1; TRBD1 aligns across 7 bases. This TCR was sampled from a man aged 18 to 30 who had mild COVID-19 (a few samples of this study predate the infection). Cell type and time point are not known. The sample comprised PBMCs or a T cell subset sorted from them (not recorded which). CDR3: CASSSGTAIYEQYF. For the CDR3, the DNA is TGCGCCAGCAGCTCGGGGACAGCCATCTACGAGCAGTACTTC.